The 9 T cell receptor beta chains presented below share a single source sample, sequenced in a study of T-cell reconstitution after alpha-beta-depleted transplantation in children. Preparation of the TCRbeta library was carried out with unique molecular identifiers. One entry per CDR3 protein, called by TCRdb with MiXCR from the PCR reads. Among about 580,000 distinct CDR3 sequences listed, 23% were seen once. Here the sequenced sample was PBMCs, mostly from graft donor cells, taken 360 days after TCRalphabeta/CD19-depleted stem cell transplant. The receptor set was obtained from a boy under three years old who had a stem cell transplant for acute myeloid leukemia, so the T cells may come from the graft donor.

The chain combines TRBV11-2 with TRBJ2-5; 10 bases line up with TRBD2. The CDR3 consists of 19 residues. The V and J ends lost 2 bases and 1 base, in that order; junction bases with no gene match: 13. Per germline, CDR1 SGHAT and CDR2 FQNNGV. CDR3 DNA sequence: TGTGCCAGCAGCTTACGGGAGCGGGGGGGAACGCACCTCCAAGAGACCCAGTACTTC. Amino acid sequence: CASSLRERGGTHLQETQYF.

There are a few counts of this clonotype. The J gene is TRBJ2-3, the V gene TRBV29-1; weak D call: TRBD2 (6 bases). The V and J ends lost 1 base and 2 bases respectively, with 16 bases between them. CDR1 is SQVTM and CDR2 is ANQGSEA in the germline V gene. The CDR3 has 16 residues. The CDR3: CSVEVQGLATTDTQYF. CDR3 DNA: TGCAGCGTTGAAGTGCAGGGCCTAGCGACCACAGATACGCAGTATTTT.

This clonotype was detected many times. This rearrangement joins TRBV4-3 to TRBJ2-7; D is undetermined. The V and J ends lost 0 bases and 1 base respectively, with 7 bases between them. This CDR3 spans 14 amino acids. Germline V gene data show CDR1 as LGHNA and CDR2 as YSLEER. Written as DNA, the CDR3 is TGCGCCAGCAGCCAAGAGGCAGGATCCTACGAGCAGTACTTC. Amino acids: CASSQEAGSYEQYF.

This clonotype was seen a handful of times. The chain employs TRBV7-2 and TRBJ2-3, with D possibly being TRBD1 (6 bases). Germline assignment: CDR1 SGHTA and CDR2 FQGNSA. Trimming cost V 7 bases and J 2 bases, with 19 bases left between them. This CDR3 spans 16 amino acids. The CDR3 loop is CASTSTTGIVTDTQYF. The CDR3 bases are TGTGCCAGCACCTCAACCACAGGGATAGTCACAGATACGCAGTATTTT. Drawing the rest from reference TRBV7-2 and TRBJ2-3, the complete variable domain is GAGVSQSPSNKVTEKGKDVELRCDPISGHTALYWYRQSLGQGLEFLIYFQGNSAPDKSGLPSDRFSAERTGGSVSTLTIQRTQQEDSAVYLCASTSTTGIVTDTQYFGPGTRLTVL.

The chain recombines TRBV7-9 with TRBJ2-5, with D tentatively TRBD2 (6 bases). V was trimmed by 3 bases and J by 2 bases, leaving 13 bases between them. Germline CDR1 and CDR2: SEHNR and FQNEAQ (reference sequence). This CDR3 has 15 residues. Written as DNA, the CDR3 is TGTGCCAGCAGCTTTGCTAGCGTGGGGCAAGAGACCCAGTACTTC. Its protein is CASSFASVGQETQYF.

As to this clonotype: Without the conserved terminal phenylalanine or tryptophan, this CDR3 likely stems from a read error. The chain has TRBV20-1 and TRBJ2-5; a possible D gene is TRBD1 (6 bases). This CDR3 has 13 residues. From germline, CDR1 is DFQATT and CDR2 SNEGSKA (reference sequence). V lost 5 bases, J lost 1 base, and 11 bases lay in between. This CDR3 is CSAADSLQETQYL. The CDR3 DNA reads TGCAGTGCTGCGGACAGCCTCCAAGAGACCCAGTACCTC.

This clonotype came up many times. The genes are TRBV2 and TRBJ1-1, with 11 nucleotides matching TRBD1. CDR1 and CDR2 from the germline V gene are SNHLY and FYNNEI. The CDR3 length is 15 residues. The J segment lost 0 bases and the V segment lost 6 bases, leaving 3 bases of the junction unmatched. CDR3 residues: CASRGQGGVNTEAFF. CDR3 nucleotide sequence: TGTGCCAGCAGGGGACAGGGGGGAGTGAACACTGAAGCTTTCTTT.

This clonotype showed up just a few times. V usage is TRBV4-2 and J usage is TRBJ1-1; TRBD1 matches at 7 bases. J lost 2 bases, V lost 0 bases, and 15 bases had no gene match. This CDR3 contains 19 residues. CDR1 and CDR2 (germline): LGHNA, YNFKEQ. The CDR3 sequence: CASSQDAGTDYLGNTEAFF. The CDR3 DNA reads as TGTGCCAGCAGCCAAGATGCGGGGACAGACTACCTGGGAAACACTGAAGCTTTCTTT.

V is TRBV4-3 and J is TRBJ2-3; 7 nucleotides line up with TRBD1. The ends lost 2 bases at V and 3 bases at J; junction bases unmatched: 11. Germline V lookup: CDR1 LGHNA, CDR2 YSLEER. This CDR3 region has 17 residues. CDR3 sequence: CASSQLIRDSLTDTQYF. DNA of the CDR3: TGCGCCAGCAGCCAACTCATCCGGGACAGCTTAACAGATACGCAGTATTTT.